The text below deals with one T cell receptor beta chain. Deletions cut 6 bases from V and 4 bases from J, with 15 bases between. The germline V gene encodes CDR1 SNHLY and CDR2 FYNNEI. The CDR3 has 15 residues. This specimen belongs to a study of blood T cell repertoires in COVID-19. Whole-study context: COVID-19 samples, acute and convalescent, were from the United States, Italy and Spain. Sources were T cells, B-cell-depleted T cells, or PBMCs; the material itself was cDNA or gDNA.

In assigning cohorts, the study relied on participant-reported clinical history. Methods used by the authors: Reference gene primer amplification yielded estimated nucleated cell counts. TCRdb's copy holds only in-frame clones and misses some; the assay was immunoSEQ multiplex PCR. That table gives V, J and clone size, and the DNA gave D and trimming. The sample lists roughly 160,000 clones; less than 85% were seen once. The chain employs TRBV2 and TRBJ1-4; no clear D gene. This receptor was taken from a middle-aged man who had recovered from COVID-19. The sample comprised PBMCs or T cells enriched from blood (not recorded which). The CDR3 region has the DNA TGTGCCAGCAGGTGGGCATCGTCCGATAATGAAAAACTGTTTTTT. Amino acid sequence: CASRWASSDNEKLFF. Full variable domain (rest looked up from reference TRBV2 and TRBJ1-4): EPEVTQTPSHQVTQMGQEVILRCVPISNHLYFYWYRQILGQKVEFLVSFYNNEISEKSEIFDDQFSVERPDGSNFTLKIRSTKLEDSAMYFCASRWASSDNEKLFFGSGTQLSVL.